A single sample gave rise to the 28 T cell receptor beta chains below, sequenced in a study of human T cells and chemical hapten exposure. TCRdb re-derived calls from the RACE reads in MiXCR, one entry per CDR3 protein. The table has approximately 77,000 distinct CDR3 sequences, 7.5% to 9% seen once. As for time point: patch test 1, 2 weeks after DPC sensitization. Stated treatment: therapeutic diphenylcyclopropenone sensitization with weekly scalp DPC. Sequencing used whole blood, obtained in connection with sensitization to the hapten diphenylcyclopropenone (DPC). Every receptor here comes from a woman aged 30 to 39 with alopecia areata. Some clones in this sample may be carry-over from other donors' samples.

This clonotype has ten or more counts. The chain employs TRBV13 and TRBJ2-2; D is unresolved. Germline V lookup: CDR1 PRHDT, CDR2 FYEKMQ (reference sequence). This CDR3 has 11 residues. V lost 5 bases to trimming and J lost 5 bases, with 3 bases between them. CDR3: CASSPTGELFF. In DNA, the CDR3 is TGTGCCAGCAGCCCGACCGGGGAGCTGTTTTTT. Complete variable domain (other parts from reference TRBV13 and TRBJ2-2): AAGVIQSPRHLIKEKRETATLKCYPIPRHDTVYWYQQGPGQDPQFLISFYEKMQSDKGSIPDRFSAQQFSDYHSELNMSSLELGDSALYFCASSPTGELFFGEGSRLTVL.

The chain has TRBV5-4 and TRBJ2-1, with D possibly matching TRBD2 (6 bases). There are 15 residues in the CDR3. V was pared by 2 bases and J by 7 bases, with 16 bases between. The germline V gene has CDR1 SGHNT and CDR2 YYREEE (reference sequence). The CDR3 is CASSFQVGRGNEQFF. The CDR3 DNA reads TGTGCCAGCAGCTTTCAAGTGGGCCGGGGGAATGAGCAGTTCTTC.

This clonotype has more than one count but fewer than ten. The chain couples TRBV19 to TRBJ2-1; 12 bases fit TRBD2. CDR3 length equals 20 residues. V dropped 1 base and J dropped 3; count of bases not matched to a gene: 13. The V gene's germline CDR1 is LNHDA and CDR2 SQIVND (reference sequence). The CDR3, as DNA: TGTGCCAGTAGTATAGGCCTTCGGACTAGCGGGGATAATAACTACAATGAGCAGTTCTTC. It translates to CASSIGLRTSGDNNYNEQFF.

This clonotype came up many times. V is TRBV5-1 and J is TRBJ1-1; D remains ambiguous. This CDR3 spans 13 amino acids. Trimming removed 0 bases from V and 4 bases from J, with 7 bases in between. Germline CDR1 and CDR2: SGHRS and YFSETQ. The CDR3 DNA sequence: TGCGCCAGCAGCTTGGGAGGCGTCACTGAAGCTTTCTTT. This gives the protein CASSLGGVTEAFF.

Concerning this clonotype: A read error is possible here, since a much larger clone lies one base away. The V gene is TRBV11-2, the J gene TRBJ2-3; 9 bases align to TRBD2. The CDR3 is 16 residues long. Germline CDR1 and CDR2: SGHAT and FQNNGV. This CDR3 reads CVSLRGRGGAGDTQYF. The CDR3 DNA is TGTGTCAGCCTTCGTGGTCGCGGGGGGGCCGGAGATACGCAGTATTTT.

In this sample, this clonotype turned up many times. V is TRBV6-6 and J is TRBJ1-1; TRBD1 matches at 7 bases. This CDR3 has 13 residues. Trimming at V came to 3 bases and at J to 8 bases, leaving 6 bases not matched to a gene. CDR1 is MNHNY and CDR2 is SVGAGI in the germline V gene (reference sequence). CDR3 bases: TGTGCCAGCAGTTATTTAAGGGGACAGGAAGCTTTCTTT. Its translation is CASSYLRGQEAFF.

V usage is TRBV5-1 and J usage is TRBJ1-1, with unresolved D. The CDR3 consists of 13 residues. The V end lost 1 base, the J end lost 5 bases, and 9 bases lay between the germline ends. Germline V gives CDR1 SGHRS, CDR2 YFSETQ. This CDR3 reads CASSLTEVTEAFF. As DNA, the CDR3 is TGCGCCAGCAGCTTGACCGAGGTTACTGAAGCTTTCTTT.

This sequence joins TRBV20-1 and TRBJ1-4; TRBD1 matches 10 bases. Germline CDR1 reads DFQATT; CDR2 reads SNEGSKA (reference sequence). This CDR3 has 17 residues. The trim removed 2 bases at V and 3 bases at J, leaving 9 bases unmatched. The CDR3, as DNA: TGCAGTGCTAGACCTCATCATGGGACAGGGGCTAATGAAAAACTGTTTTTT. Amino acid sequence: CSARPHHGTGANEKLFF.

The V gene is TRBV20-1, the J gene TRBJ2-3, with 9 positions matching TRBD2. Germline-derived CDR1 and CDR2 are DFQATT and SNEGSKA (reference sequence). This CDR3 is built from 13 residues. J gave up 3 bases and V 5 bases, and 3 bases lay outside the gene matches. This chain's CDR3 is CSARLAETDTQYF. CDR3 nucleotides: TGCAGTGCTCGACTAGCGGAGACAGATACGCAGTATTTT.

This clonotype was seen many times. The CDR3 region is CSAPRRNTIYF. In DNA form, the CDR3 reads TGCAGTGCTCCGAGGAGAAACACCATATATTTT. This chain joins TRBV20-1 and TRBJ1-3; D gene uncertain. Trimming removed 5 bases from V and 5 bases from J, with 7 bases in between. This CDR3 contains 11 residues. Germline CDR1 DFQATT, CDR2 SNEGSKA (reference sequence).

A few counts support this clonotype. The chain couples TRBV6-2 or TRBV6-3 to TRBJ2-3; 11 nucleotides match TRBD2. The CDR3 runs 19 residues. V was clipped by 0 bases and J by 4 bases; unmatched bases: 12. Germline values: CDR1 MNHEY, CDR2 SVGEGT. The CDR3 DNA reads TGTGCCAGCAGTTACTCTGATAGCGGGGGGGCATTTTGGGCAGATACGCAGTATTTT. Its protein is CASSYSDSGGAFWADTQYF.

This clonotype was counted many times. The chain joins TRBV7-9 to TRBJ2-5; D remains unclear. Trimming took 0 bases from V and 2 from J, leaving 10 bases between them. CDR1 and CDR2 (germline): SEHNR, FQNEAQ (reference sequence). This CDR3 region has 15 residues. The CDR3 nucleotides are TGTGCCAGCAGCTTAGCGTTGGGATATCAAGAGACCCAGTACTTC. It encodes CASSLALGYQETQYF.

This clonotype was counted between two and nine times. V usage is TRBV6-1 and J usage is TRBJ1-2; no reliable D call. Germline CDR1 reads MNHNS; CDR2 reads SASEGT. The CDR3 spans 11 residues. Trimming left V 10 bases short and J 2 bases short, with 8 bases between. CDR3 residues: CATDINYGYTF. Written as DNA, the CDR3 is TGTGCCACCGACATCAACTATGGCTACACCTTC.

This clonotype was picked up a small number of times. The chain couples TRBV12-3 or TRBV12-4 to TRBJ2-1, with D perhaps TRBD2 (5 bases). V was cut by 6 bases and J by 9 bases, with 18 bases left in between. The CDR3 consists of 14 residues. The chain's CDR3 is CASRKGLGNAEQFF. The DNA of the CDR3 is TGTGCCAGCAGAAAAGGACTGGGCAATGCTGAGCAGTTCTTC.

This clonotype occurred a few times. V gene TRBV6-5 combines with J gene TRBJ2-7, with 9 bases lining up with TRBD1. J gave up 2 bases and V 6 bases, and 8 bases lay outside the gene matches. The V gene's germline CDR1 is MNHEY and CDR2 SVGAGI. The CDR3 is made up of 15 amino acids. CDR3 sequence reads: CASRAGTGIPYEQYF. In DNA form, the CDR3 reads TGTGCCAGCAGGGCCGGGACAGGGATTCCCTACGAGCAGTACTTC.

This clonotype was recorded many times. The V call is TRBV5-1, the J call TRBJ1-2; D perhaps matches TRBD1 (5 bases). The V and J ends lost 5 bases and 2 bases respectively, with 16 bases between them. Germline loops: CDR1 SGHRS, CDR2 YFSETQ. The CDR3 spans 15 residues. This chain's CDR3 is CASSPDRGFNYGYTF. DNA of the CDR3: TGCGCCAGCAGTCCCGACCGGGGCTTCAACTATGGCTACACCTTC. The full variable domain, in which reference TRBV5-1 and TRBJ1-2 provide the parts outside the CDR3, is KAGVTQTPRYLIKTRGQQVTLSCSPISGHRSVSWYQQTPGQGLQFLFEYFSETQRNKGNFPGRFSGRQFSNSRSEMNVSTLELGDSALYLCASSPDRGFNYGYTFGSGTRLTVV.

This clonotype turned up a few times. The chain employs TRBV2 and TRBJ1-2; 9 positions agree with TRBD1. The V segment lost 4 bases and the J segment 9 bases; nucleotides outside the gene matches: 9. The germline V gene has CDR1 SNHLY and CDR2 FYNNEI. The CDR3 is 14 amino acids. The CDR3 here is CASSVLGQGRSYTF. CDR3 nucleotides: TGTGCCAGCAGTGTATTGGGACAGGGAAGGAGCTACACCTTC. Full variable domain (remainder filled in from reference TRBV2 and TRBJ1-2): EPEVTQTPSHQVTQMGQEVILRCVPISNHLYFYWYRQILGQKVEFLVSFYNNEISEKSEIFDDQFSVERPDGSNFTLKIRSTKLEDSAMYFCASSVLGQGRSYTFGSGTRLTVV.

About this clonotype: This may come from a read error, since a much larger clone is one base off. This chain links TRBV13 with TRBJ2-3; TRBD2 matches 7 bases. Germline V gene lookup returns CDR1 PRHDT and CDR2 FYEKMQ (reference sequence). This CDR3 has 14 amino acids. CDR3 residues: CASSPSGSTGTQYF. The CDR3 DNA sequence: TGTGCCAGCAGCCCTAGCGGTAGCACAGGTACGCAGTATTTT. The full variable domain, with the rest looked up from reference TRBV13 and TRBJ2-3, is AAGVIQSPRHLIKEKRETATLKCYPIPRHDTVYWYQQGPGQDPQFLISFYEKMQSDKGSIPDRFSAQQFSDYHSELNMSSLELGDSALYFCASSPSGSTGTQYFGPGTRLTVL.

The V call is TRBV7-6, the J call TRBJ2-2; 10 nucleotides match TRBD1. The CDR3 sequence is 17 residues long. Trimming took 5 bases from V and 5 from J; bases not matched to a gene: 11. The germline V gene encodes CDR1 SGHVS and CDR2 FNYEAQ. This chain's CDR3 is CASSTRTGGRFTGELFF. CDR3 in DNA: TGTGCCAGCAGCACGCGGACAGGGGGGAGATTTACCGGGGAGCTGTTTTTT.

The chain couples TRBV9 to TRBJ2-3, with D perhaps TRBD1 or TRBD2 (5 bases each). The V end lost 4 bases, the J end lost 0 bases, and 15 bases lay between the germline ends. In germline, CDR1 is SGDLS, CDR2 YYNGEE. This CDR3 is 16 amino acids long. CDR3 sequence: CASSLGTVLSTDTQYF. The DNA of the CDR3 is TGTGCCAGCAGCCTTGGGACGGTCCTTAGCACAGATACGCAGTATTTT.

This clonotype appeared a few times. CDR3 protein: CASSRPDGFGEQYF. CDR3 nucleotide sequence: TGTGCCAGCAGCCGACCCGACGGATTCGGGGAGCAGTACTTC. The chain carries TRBV6-5 and TRBJ2-7; D gene ambiguous. The V end lost 6 bases, the J end lost 7 bases, and 19 bases lay between the germline ends. The CDR3 is 14 amino acids. Germline V gene lookup returns CDR1 MNHEY and CDR2 SVGAGI.

This clonotype was seen ten or more times. This chain links TRBV3-1 with TRBJ1-2; TRBD1 is a possible D gene (6 bases). The CDR3 is made up of 17 amino acids. The germline gives CDR1 LGHDT, CDR2 YNNKEL (reference sequence). V was pared by 1 base and J by 2 bases, with 17 bases between. The CDR3 spells CASSQGLSGHGNYGYTF. The CDR3 region has the DNA TGTGCCAGCAGCCAAGGGTTATCGGGACACGGAAACTATGGCTACACCTTC.

The rearrangement uses TRBV20-1 and TRBJ2-1, with TRBD2 matching over 11 bases. The CDR3 is 16 residues long. Germline-derived CDR1 and CDR2 are DFQATT and SNEGSKA (reference sequence). The J segment lost 7 bases and the V segment lost 0 bases, leaving 8 bases of the junction unmatched. The CDR3 is CSARDRLAGSKNEQFF. The CDR3, as DNA: TGCAGTGCTAGAGATCGACTAGCGGGAAGTAAAAATGAGCAGTTCTTC.

This clonotype was seen repeatedly, ten times or more. The chain joins TRBV7-6 to TRBJ2-5; D unresolved. V gave up 0 bases and J gave up 5 bases, with 7 bases separating them. The CDR3 runs 13 residues. Germline V lookup: CDR1 SGHVS, CDR2 FNYEAQ. The CDR3 spells CASSLALSETQYF. Written as DNA, the CDR3 is TGTGCCAGCAGCTTAGCCTTATCGGAGACCCAGTACTTC.

Only a few counts were recorded for this clonotype. This rearrangement joins TRBV7-3 to TRBJ2-6; 10 bases match TRBD1. Germline V gene lookup returns CDR1 SGHTA and CDR2 FQGTGA. The CDR3 has 18 amino acids. The J segment lost 4 bases and the V segment lost 1 base, leaving 7 bases of the junction unmatched. The CDR3 loop is CASSLSDRGRTGANVLTF. CDR3 DNA: TGTGCCAGCAGCTTAAGCGACAGGGGGCGCACAGGGGCCAACGTCCTGACTTTC. Filled out from reference TRBV7-3 and TRBJ2-6, the complete variable domain reads GAGVSQTPSNKVTEKGKYVELRCDPISGHTALYWYRQSLGQGPEFLIYFQGTGAADDSGLPNDRFFAVRPEGSVSTLKIQRTERGDSAVYLCASSLSDRGRTGANVLTFGAGSRLTVL.

The chain uses TRBV5-1 and TRBJ1-2; D is undetermined. Germline CDR1 SGHRS, CDR2 YFSETQ. V dropped 0 bases and J dropped 4 bases, with 10 bases sitting between them. The CDR3 is 14 amino acids. The CDR3 reads CASSLAGTRYGYTF. CDR3 nucleotides: TGCGCCAGCAGCTTGGCCGGTACACGCTATGGCTACACCTTC.

This clonotype was detected a few times. V and J are TRBV3-1 and TRBJ2-7; 9 bases are a match to TRBD1. The length of the CDR3 is 14 residues. Germline loops: CDR1 LGHDT, CDR2 YNNKEL (reference sequence). Trimming took 1 base from V and 7 from J; bases not matched to a gene: 5. CDR3 in amino acids: CASSQVGQGGEQYF. The CDR3, as DNA: TGTGCCAGCAGCCAAGTGGGACAGGGAGGTGAGCAGTACTTC.

The gene calls are TRBV14 and TRBJ2-2, with a possible D match to TRBD1 (6 bases). The CDR3 is 19 amino acids. Trimming removed 3 bases from V and 7 bases from J, with 27 bases in between. CDR1 and CDR2 from the germline V gene are SGHDN and FVKESK. CDR3 region: CASSHDPDRDRLGIGELFF. CDR3 nucleotides: TGTGCCAGCAGCCACGACCCAGATAGAGACAGGTTGGGGATCGGGGAGCTGTTTTTT.